This is a list of T cell receptor beta chains from one sample in a study of metastatic and nonmetastatic thyroid tumors. Through MiXCR, TCRdb re-clonotyped the PCR reads. The table has around 5,000 clones, around a quarter seen once; the top ten hold around 10%. The material sequenced was adjacent normal tissue. These receptors were collected from a male donor with papillary thyroid cancer or a benign thyroid nodule (not recorded which). Some clones in this sample may be carry-over from other donors' samples. Both conserved end residues are part of each CDR3. A D gene is named only where the DNA matches it firmly. Clone size appears in some rows only: once, few, many, or a class for an expanded clone.

abundance | d_gene | j_gene | v_gene | CDR3nt | CDR3aa
large | NA | TRBJ2-7 | TRBV12-3/TRBV12-4 | TGTGCCAGCAGTTTAGGGACTGACAGCGAGCAGTACTTC | CASSLGTDSEQYF
many | NA | TRBJ1-6 | TRBV7-8 | TGTGCCAGCAGCTTAGGTTCACCCCTCCACTTT | CASSLGSPLHF
medium-sized | NA | TRBJ2-1 | TRBV28 | TGTGCCACAAAACACAATGAGCAGTTCTTC | CATKHNEQFF
NA | NA | TRBJ1-2 | TRBV10-3 | TGTGCCATCAGTTACAACGGGGATGGCTACACCTTC | CAISYNGDGYTF
NA | TRBD1 | TRBJ2-1 | TRBV11-2 | TGTGCCAGCAGCCTCGGACCTGGACAGGGGGCCAATGAGCAGTTCTTC | CASSLGPGQGANEQFF
NA | NA | TRBJ2-1 | TRBV10-3 | TGTGCCATCAGTGAAACATACAATGATCAGTTCTTC | CAISETYNDQFF
NA | NA | TRBJ2-7 | TRBV27 | TGTGCCAGCAGTAGACAAGGGCCCCACGAGCAGTACTTC | CASSRQGPHEQYF
NA | NA | TRBJ1-1 | TRBV29-1 | TGCAGCGTTGAATCCCCAGAGAACACTGAAGCTTTCTTT | CSVESPENTEAFF
medium-sized | NA | TRBJ1-6 | TRBV11-2 | TGTGCCAGCAGCTTAGGCAGGGGTGGAAATTCACCCCTCCACTTT | CASSLGRGGNSPLHF
NA | TRBD1 | TRBJ2-1 | TRBV20-1 | TGCAGTGCTCCCCGGACAGGGGTGCATGAGCAGTTCTTC | CSAPRTGVHEQFF
NA | TRBD2 | TRBJ2-7 | TRBV30 | TGTGCCTGCTCTAGCGGGGGGGCTTACGAGCAGTACTTC | CACSSGGAYEQYF
NA | TRBD1 | TRBJ2-1 | TRBV11-2 | TGTGCCAGCAGCTCCGGGACAGGGTCTCACAATGAGCAGTTCTTC | CASSSGTGSHNEQFF
few | NA | TRBJ1-5 | TRBV20-1 | TGCAGTGCTCTCGGACAGTATAGCAATCAGCCCCAGCATTTT | CSALGQYSNQPQHF
few | NA | TRBJ2-7 | TRBV11-2 | TGTGCCAGCAGCCCGACGGCAGACGAGCAGTACTTC | CASSPTADEQYF
few | TRBD1 | TRBJ2-7 | TRBV20-1 | TGCAGTGCTAGAGATCAGCTGGGGACAGACTACGAGCAGTACTTC | CSARDQLGTDYEQYF
NA | NA | TRBJ2-7 | TRBV5-5 | TGTGCCAGCATACCGGGACACGGATCCTACGAGCAGTACTTC | CASIPGHGSYEQYF
many | TRBD2 | TRBJ2-7 | TRBV6-2/TRBV6-3 | TGTGCCAGCAGTTCCCTCCGGGTTAGCGGGGGGCAATCCTACGAGCAGTACTTC | CASSSLRVSGGQSYEQYF
medium-sized | NA | TRBJ1-1 | TRBV6-6 | TGTGCCAGCAGTTACCGTCCAGACAGGCCAAAACTGGGTGAAAACACTGAAGCTTTCTTT | CASSYRPDRPKLGENTEAFF
NA | NA | TRBJ2-7 | TRBV3-1 | TGTGCCAGCAGCCCTAACCTGGGGGGCGCGGCCGAGCAGTACTTC | CASSPNLGGAAEQYF
few | NA | TRBJ1-5 | TRBV6-5 | TGTGCCAGCAGTTACCCGGGCTTGCCCCAGCATTTT | CASSYPGLPQHF
medium-sized | TRBD2 | TRBJ2-7 | TRBV19 | TGTGCCAGTAGCTGGACTAGCGAGATGGGGTACGAGCAGTACTTC | CASSWTSEMGYEQYF
NA | NA | TRBJ2-7 | TRBV7-2 | TGTGCCAGCAGCTTAGCGGCGGGACCGTCCTACGAGCAGTACTTC | CASSLAAGPSYEQYF
NA | NA | TRBJ1-5 | TRBV20-1 | TGCAGTGCTGTAACAGGGACCCATCAGCCCCAGAATTTT | CSAVTGTHQPQNF